What follows are 13 T cell receptor beta chains derived from one specimen sequenced in a study of T cell repertoires in cytomegalovirus infection. Each CDR3 protein is one row after TCRdb ran MiXCR on the reads. The table has more than 90,000 distinct CDR3 sequences, about 9.4% seen once. Their target antigens are unknown. Sample: PBMCs, sequenced either directly or after in vitro stimulation (not recorded which). The origin of the receptors is a human donor in good health (CMV status not recorded). Some clones in this sample may be carry-over from other donors' samples.

This clonotype was counted ten times or more. The chain links TRBV25-1 to TRBJ2-4; unclear D gene. CDR3 length: 16 residues. V shed 0 bases and J shed 0 bases, with 9 bases lying between them. The germline V gene has CDR1 MGHDK and CDR2 SYGVNS. The DNA for the CDR3 is TGTGCCAGCAGTGAATATACCGGCCTAGCCAAAAACATTCAGTACTTC. Encoded protein: CASSEYTGLAKNIQYF.

The V call is TRBV12-3 or TRBV12-4, the J call TRBJ1-1, with D hard to call. V was cut by 3 bases and J by 0 bases, with 8 bases left in between. The CDR3 totals 14 residues. The CDR3 loop reads CASSFMEMNTEAFF. The CDR3 nucleotides read TGTGCCAGCAGTTTCATGGAAATGAACACTGAAGCTTTCTTT.

This clonotype came up many times. This chain connects TRBV7-2 to TRBJ1-2; no clear D. Trimming left V 5 bases short and J 8 bases short, with 15 bases between. The CDR3 consists of 13 residues. Germline V CDR1 and CDR2: SGHTA, FQGNSA. The CDR3 region is CASSQGGARGYTF. CDR3 sequence (DNA): TGTGCCAGCAGCCAAGGTGGAGCGAGAGGCTACACCTTC.

Relative to its sample, this clonotype is medium-sized. CDR3 DNA sequence: TGTGCCAGCACCCTCACCTGGGGGGGGTTCATGAACACTGAAGCTTTCTTT. Amino acids: CASTLTWGGFMNTEAFF. The chain combines TRBV12-3 or TRBV12-4 with TRBJ1-1; maybe TRBD1 (5 bases). V was pared by 7 bases and J by 0 bases, with 21 bases between. The CDR3 sequence is 17 residues long.

V and J are TRBV6-6 and TRBJ1-2, with D unresolved. V was trimmed by 2 bases and J by 12 bases, leaving 22 bases between them. This CDR3 has 15 residues. Germline CDR1 is MNHNY and CDR2 is SVGAGI (reference sequence). The CDR3 DNA reads TGTGCCAGCAGTTACGACTTCCGGGCCTTCTTATGGGACACCTTC. Translation gives CASSYDFRAFLWDTF.

This rearrangement joins TRBV12-3 or TRBV12-4 to TRBJ2-1; 7 nucleotides agree with TRBD2. J lost 9 bases, V lost 3 bases, and 11 bases had no gene match. This CDR3 has 15 amino acids. The CDR3: CASSFRAGTGGEQFF. CDR3 DNA: TGTGCCAGCAGTTTTCGGGCAGGCACGGGGGGTGAGCAGTTCTTC.

This clonotype was observed a few times. The chain joins TRBV4-1 to TRBJ1-4, with D uncertain. The CDR3 is 15 amino acids. Germline loops: CDR1 MGHRA, CDR2 YSYEKL. V was pared by 7 bases and J by 13 bases, with 25 bases between. CDR3 region: CASTLFFTNEMGLFF. The CDR3 DNA reads as TGCGCCAGCACCCTCTTTTTTACTAATGAAATGGGACTGTTTTTT.

The chain employs TRBV28 and TRBJ1-2; 7 bases are shared with TRBD1. Germline CDR1 is MDHEN and CDR2 is SYDVKM. This CDR3 has 15 residues. V was clipped by 6 bases and J by 7 bases; unmatched bases: 14. The CDR3 bases are TGTGCCAGCAGCTTGACAGGGAGGGTCCTACGTGGCTACACCTTC. This translates into CASSLTGRVLRGYTF.

A remark on this clonotype: A much larger clone differs by one base, so this may be a read error. The chain couples TRBV27 to TRBJ1-2; TRBD1 matches at 7 bases. This CDR3 is built from 16 residues. Germline values: CDR1 MNHEY, CDR2 SMNVEV (reference sequence). The V and J ends lost 4 bases and 7 bases, in that order; junction bases with no gene match: 15. The CDR3 region is CASSSHYRGPLFGYTF. As DNA, the CDR3 is TGTGCCAGCAGTTCTCACTACAGGGGCCCTCTCTTTGGCTACACCTTC.

This clonotype was seen a few times. V and J are TRBV4-1 and TRBJ1-6; D remains ambiguous. Trimming removed 0 bases from V and 7 bases from J, with 10 bases in between. This CDR3 has 15 amino acids. CDR1 is MGHRA, CDR2 YSYEKL, per germline. The CDR3 loop is CASSQDGKRNSPLHF. The CDR3 DNA is TGCGCCAGCAGCCAAGACGGAAAGCGAAATTCACCCCTCCACTTT.

V usage is TRBV7-2 and J usage is TRBJ1-5, with D tentatively TRBD1 (5 bases). This CDR3 spans 14 amino acids. Germline loops: CDR1 SGHTA, CDR2 FQGNSA. Trimming cost V 5 bases and J 7 bases, with 15 bases left between them. CDR3 loop: CASSPWGGTQPQHF. CDR3 sequence (DNA): TGTGCCAGCAGCCCTTGGGGGGGAACCCAGCCCCAGCATTTT.

The rearrangement uses TRBV27 and TRBJ2-5; 8 bases agree with TRBD1. CDR1 is MNHEY, CDR2 SMNVEV, per germline (reference sequence). J was trimmed by 1 base and V by 4 bases; bases with no gene match: 14. CDR3 size: 18 residues. This CDR3 reads CASSSHAAFQGAQETQYF. The CDR3 nucleotides are TGTGCCAGCAGTTCCCACGCCGCCTTCCAGGGGGCCCAAGAGACCCAGTACTTC.

Ten or more counts support this clonotype. The chain combines TRBV19 with TRBJ2-2; TRBD2 matches at 8 bases. CDR3 size: 19 residues. Germline CDR1 and CDR2: LNHDA and SQIVND (reference sequence). The trim removed 3 bases at V and 1 base at J, leaving 13 bases unmatched. The CDR3 region is CASSMEQRLSGENTGELFF. The CDR3 DNA sequence: TGTGCCAGTAGTATGGAACAGCGCCTTAGCGGGGAGAACACCGGGGAGCTGTTTTTT.